A single sample gave rise to the 26 T cell receptor beta chains below, sequenced in a study of T cell repertoires in cytomegalovirus infection. MiXCR, run by TCRdb on the reads, gives a single entry per CDR3 protein. The repertoire has 150,000 to 200,000 distinct CDR3 sequences, roughly a fifth of them found once; the top ten carry less than 3%. The specimen was PBMCs. These receptors came from a human donor in good health (CMV status not recorded). Some clones in this sample may be carry-over from other donors' samples.

This CDR3 reads CASSSKTQGTEAFF. The CDR3 region has the DNA TGTGCCAGTAGTTCTAAGACCCAGGGGACTGAAGCTTTCTTT. The chain is built from TRBV19 and TRBJ1-1; D is possibly TRBD1 (6 bases). This CDR3 has 14 amino acids. Germline loops: CDR1 LNHDA, CDR2 SQIVND (reference sequence). The V and J ends lost 5 bases and 5 bases respectively, with 15 bases between them.

About this clonotype itself: A read error may be the cause here, since a much bigger clone is one base away. The CDR3 loop is CASGLLPPYEQYF. The CDR3, as DNA: TGTGCTAGTGGTTTGTTACCACCCTACGAGCAGTACTTC. The chain combines TRBV12-5 with TRBJ2-7; D not certain. The germline CDR1 and CDR2 sequences are LGHNT and FRNRAP. The CDR3 consists of 13 residues. Trimming cost V 2 bases and J 2 bases, with 7 bases left between them.

This clonotype turned up a few times. The V and J genes are TRBV6-2 or TRBV6-3 and TRBJ2-7; TRBD1 aligns across 10 bases. This CDR3 spans 12 amino acids. Germline V gene sequence: CDR1 MNHEY, CDR2 SVGEGT. CDR3 region: CASSDRGREQYF. DNA for the CDR3: TGTGCTTCGTCAGACAGGGGGCGCGAGCAGTACTTC.

A remark on this clonotype: This could be a read error, since a much larger clone is one nucleotide away. The chain couples TRBV7-2 to TRBJ2-5, with D perhaps matching TRBD1 or TRBD2 (5 bases each). The CDR3 sequence is 15 residues long. From germline, CDR1 is SGHTA and CDR2 FQGNSA. CDR3 bases: TGTGTCAGCACGGCGGGTGGGGCGAGGGGAGAGACCCAGTACTTC. This encodes CVSTAGGARGETQYF.

This clonotype was seen only a few times. The chain employs TRBV28 and TRBJ2-5, with TRBD1 matching over 10 bases. Germline CDR1 is MDHEN and CDR2 is SYDVKM. This CDR3 contains 15 residues. After removal of 5 bases from V and 2 bases from J, the junction contained 5 bases not matched to a gene. This chain's CDR3 is CASSPTGGPQETQYF. The DNA for the CDR3 is TGTGCCAGCAGTCCGACAGGGGGCCCGCAAGAGACCCAGTACTTC. Using reference TRBV28 and TRBJ2-5 for the parts outside the CDR3, the full variable domain is DVKVTQSSRYLVKRTGEKVFLECVQDMDHENMFWYRQDPGLGLRLIYFSYDVKMKEKGDIPEGYSVSREKKERFSLILESASTNQTSMYLCASSPTGGPQETQYFGPGTRLLVL.

This clonotype has more than one count but fewer than ten. The chain recombines TRBV4-3 with TRBJ1-2; unclear D gene. The V gene lost 0 bases and the J gene lost 4 bases, with 12 bases spanning the gap. The CDR3 extends over 15 amino acids. Germline V gene data show CDR1 as LGHNA and CDR2 as YSLEER. The CDR3 DNA is TGCGCCAGCAGCCAAGATACGGCAGGCAGCTATGGCTACACCTTC. Its translation: CASSQDTAGSYGYTF.

The chain carries TRBV29-1 and TRBJ2-1; D unresolved. The CDR3 totals 12 residues. Germline V gives CDR1 SQVTM, CDR2 ANQGSEA. Here the CDR3 DNA reads TGCATAATCCGAAGCTCCTACAATGAGCAGTTCTTC. It encodes CIIRSSYNEQFF.

This clonotype was seen only a few times. V and J are TRBV7-3 and TRBJ2-1, with D perhaps TRBD2 (5 bases). The CDR3 is 15 residues long. Trimming removed 6 bases at V and 0 bases at J, with 12 bases between. Per the germline V gene, CDR1 is SGHTA and CDR2 is FQGTGA. CDR3 sequence reads: CASSSSRDSYNEQFF. The DNA of the CDR3 is TGTGCCAGCAGTTCCAGCCGGGACTCCTACAATGAGCAGTTCTTC.

This rearrangement joins TRBV7-6 to TRBJ1-1, with a tentative D call TRBD1 (5 bases). V shed 6 bases and J shed 6 bases, with 17 bases lying between them. Germline loops: CDR1 SGHVS, CDR2 FNYEAQ. The CDR3 spans 14 residues. As DNA, the CDR3 is TGTGCCAGCAGTTCCACCACAGGTTTTGCTGAAGCTTTCTTT. It encodes CASSSTTGFAEAFF.

The J gene is TRBJ1-1, the V gene TRBV25-1; D uncertain. Trimming took off 0 bases at V and 4 bases at J, with 18 bases between the two ends. The germline gives CDR1 MGHDK, CDR2 SYGVNS. The CDR3 runs to 17 residues. CDR3 loop: CASSEYVVEGRGTEAFF. CDR3 sequence (DNA): TGTGCCAGCAGTGAATATGTTGTCGAGGGCCGAGGCACTGAAGCTTTCTTT.

This clonotype was seen ten or more times. The chain combines TRBV27 with TRBJ2-5; weak D call: TRBD1 (6 bases). The ends were cut back, 5 bases at V and 1 base at J, with 14 bases in the middle. Germline assignment: CDR1 MNHEY and CDR2 SMNVEV (reference sequence). The CDR3 is 15 residues long. CDR3 in amino acids: CASSNTGIPQETQYF. DNA of the CDR3: TGTGCCAGCAGTAATACAGGGATTCCCCAAGAGACCCAGTACTTC.

For this clonotype: A clone one base away is much larger, so this may be a read error. The V and J genes are TRBV7-2 and TRBJ2-1; D is uncertain. The V gene lost 5 bases and the J gene lost 7 bases, with 18 bases spanning the gap. Germline V lookup: CDR1 SGHTA, CDR2 FQGNSA. This CDR3 has 15 amino acids. Here the CDR3 reads CASSQDGRMINEQFF. CDR3 nucleotides: TGTGCCAGCAGCCAAGACGGGCGTATGATAAATGAGCAGTTCTTC.

This chain joins TRBV28 and TRBJ2-7; 11 positions match TRBD2. CDR3 length equals 15 residues. Germline CDR1 reads MDHEN; CDR2 reads SYDVKM. V was clipped by 7 bases and J by 2 bases; unmatched bases: 7. The CDR3 nucleotides read TGTGCCAGCACTCCCCTGACTAGCGGGACCTACGAGCAGTACTTC. Its protein is CASTPLTSGTYEQYF.

The gene calls are TRBV5-4 and TRBJ1-2; 7 bases are shared with TRBD1. Germline V gene lookup returns CDR1 SGHNT and CDR2 YYREEE (reference sequence). The CDR3 extends over 13 amino acids. J gave up 4 bases and V 5 bases, and 5 bases lay outside the gene matches. Here the CDR3 reads CASRQTGLYGYTF. The CDR3 DNA reads as TGTGCCAGCAGGCAGACAGGGCTCTATGGCTACACCTTC.

This clonotype was seen only a few times. The V and J genes are TRBV15 and TRBJ2-3, with 9 bases identical to TRBD2. The CDR3 extends over 16 amino acids. Trimming took 1 base from V and 3 from J; bases not matched to a gene: 5. Per the germline V gene, CDR1 is LNHNV and CDR2 is YYDKDF (reference sequence). In DNA, the CDR3 is TGTGCCACCAGCAGAGGACTAGCGGTGGAGACAGATACGCAGTATTTT. It yields the protein CATSRGLAVETDTQYF.

In this sample, this clonotype turned up many times. DNA of the CDR3: TGTGCCAGCATTGGGGTCTCCTATAATTCACCCCTCCACTTT. Encoded protein: CASIGVSYNSPLHF. The chain joins TRBV28 to TRBJ1-6; D is unresolved. The germline CDR1 and CDR2 sequences are MDHEN and SYDVKM. The germline V and J ends were trimmed by 7 bases and 0 bases, with 7 bases remaining between them. The CDR3 has 14 amino acids. The full variable domain, rest sourced from reference TRBV28 and TRBJ1-6, is DVKVTQSSRYLVKRTGEKVFLECVQDMDHENMFWYRQDPGLGLRLIYFSYDVKMKEKGDIPEGYSVSREKKERFSLILESASTNQTSMYLCASIGVSYNSPLHFGNGTRLTVT.

The gene calls are TRBV28 and TRBJ2-3, with D maybe TRBD2 (6 bases). The CDR3 covers 16 residues. Germline-derived CDR1 and CDR2 are MDHEN and SYDVKM. Deletions cut 6 bases from V and 1 base from J, with 17 bases between. The CDR3 DNA reads TGTGCCAGCAGCATCCTCTCCGGGGGAGGCACAGATACGCAGTATTTT. Amino acid sequence: CASSILSGGGTDTQYF.

The V gene is TRBV20-1, the J gene TRBJ1-3; 8 bases match TRBD1. J was trimmed by 0 bases and V by 2 bases; bases with no gene match: 12. The length of the CDR3 is 18 residues. Germline loops: CDR1 DFQATT, CDR2 SNEGSKA (reference sequence). CDR3 DNA: TGCAGTGCTAGAAGAGACAGGGGAGAGACTTTCTCTGGAAACACCATATATTTT. This codes for CSARRDRGETFSGNTIYF.

The chain is built from TRBV20-1 and TRBJ2-5; unclear D gene. CDR3 size: 13 residues. The V end lost 5 bases, the J end lost 5 bases, and 15 bases lay between the germline ends. Germline V lookup: CDR1 DFQATT, CDR2 SNEGSKA (reference sequence). CDR3 amino acids: CSAPHLERETQYF. The CDR3 DNA reads as TGCAGTGCTCCCCACCTGGAGAGGGAGACCCAGTACTTC.

A note on this clonotype: This clone may be a read error of a much larger clone one base away. V usage is TRBV7-3 and J usage is TRBJ2-7; D not certain. CDR3 length: 13 amino acids. The V gene's germline CDR1 is SGHTA and CDR2 FQGTGA. The CDR3 DNA reads as TGTGCCAACAGCTTCGGAGTGGGCTACGAGCAGTACTTC. Translating gives CANSFGVGYEQYF.

On this clonotype itself: At one end, the junction sequence differs from germline, possibly due to a read error. The chain links TRBV29-1 to TRBJ1-2, with 9 bases identical to TRBD1. This CDR3 is built from 15 residues. Germline V gene sequence: CDR1 SQVTM, CDR2 ANQGSEA. The CDR3 loop is CSVPHYRGPNYCYTF. The DNA of the CDR3 is TGCAGCGTTCCTCATTACAGGGGGCCTAACTATTGCTACACCTTC.

This clonotype has a count of ten or more. The V and J genes are TRBV7-2 and TRBJ1-1; possibly TRBD1 for D (6 bases). The CDR3 sequence is 13 residues long. The V gene lost 6 bases and the J gene lost 0 bases, with 8 bases spanning the gap. Germline CDR1 is SGHTA and CDR2 is FQGNSA. The CDR3 loop is CASRQGLNTEAFF. CDR3 DNA sequence: TGTGCCAGCAGACAGGGACTGAACACTGAAGCTTTCTTT. The full variable domain, completed using reference TRBV7-2 and TRBJ1-1, is GAGVSQSPSNKVTEKGKDVELRCDPISGHTALYWYRQSLGQGLEFLIYFQGNSAPDKSGLPSDRFSAERTGGSVSTLTIQRTQQEDSAVYLCASRQGLNTEAFFGQGTRLTVV.

This clonotype was recorded a few times. CDR3 DNA sequence: TGTGCCAGCAGTTTACGTCTAGCGGGAGGGTCCCCCTACAATGAGCAGTTCTTC. It yields the protein CASSLRLAGGSPYNEQFF. The V gene is TRBV27, the J gene TRBJ2-1; TRBD2 matches 12 bases. The length of the CDR3 is 18 residues. Looked up from germline, CDR1 is MNHEY and CDR2 is SMNVEV (reference sequence). Trimming at V came to 2 bases and at J to 2 bases, leaving 7 bases not matched to a gene.

This clonotype was detected a few times. The chain employs TRBV6-2 or TRBV6-3 and TRBJ1-5; 9 nucleotides match TRBD1. Germline CDR1 MNHEY, CDR2 SVGEGT. CDR3 length: 16 residues. The junction had 9 bases not matched to a gene; V was cut back by 8 bases and J by 1 base. In DNA form, the CDR3 reads TGTGCCAGCGGGCTCCCGGGACAGGGAAGCAATCAGCCCCAGCATTTT. It specifies CASGLPGQGSNQPQHF.

At least ten counts were recorded for this clonotype. The V and J genes are TRBV28 and TRBJ1-3; D possibly corresponds to TRBD1 (5 bases). CDR1 is MDHEN, CDR2 SYDVKM, per germline. CDR3 length equals 17 residues. The germline V and J ends were trimmed by 2 bases and 0 bases, with 14 bases remaining between them. As DNA, the CDR3 is TGTGCCAGCAGTTTAATTCGGGGGTCGACCTCTGGAAACACCATATATTTT. Encoded protein: CASSLIRGSTSGNTIYF.

V and J are TRBV10-3 and TRBJ2-7; D assignment may be TRBD1 or TRBD2 (5 bases each). The CDR3 is made up of 15 amino acids. Germline-derived CDR1 and CDR2 are ENHRY and SYGVKD. Deletions cut 6 bases from V and 0 bases from J, with 15 bases between. The CDR3 sequence is CAIRRSGTNSYEQYF. CDR3 coding DNA: TGTGCCATCAGGAGATCCGGGACCAACTCCTACGAGCAGTACTTC.